This passage covers 20 T cell receptor beta chains from one sample sequenced in a study of monozygotic twins with inflammatory bowel disease. Reprocessing the 5' RACE reads, TCRdb reports a single entry for every CDR3 protein and omits DNA. This listing includes some 150,000 distinct CDR3 sequences. Sequencing used blood. The origin of the receptors is a human donor with ulcerative colitis or Crohn's disease, or a healthy co-twin of an affected twin (not recorded which).

The chain links TRBV20-1 to TRBJ2-3; TCRdb's assignment of TRBD2 cannot be checked, as there is no DNA. Germline V gene sequence: CDR1 DFQATT, CDR2 SNEGSKA (reference sequence). The CDR3 runs to 16 residues. The CDR3 here is CSASLSGRAWSDTQYF.

The chain recombines TRBV20-1 with TRBJ2-3; TCRdb's D gene call, TRBD2, goes unchecked for lack of DNA. This CDR3 is 15 amino acids long. Germline loops: CDR1 DFQATT, CDR2 SNEGSKA (reference sequence). Here the CDR3 reads CSARGNGGATDTQYF.

CDR3 amino acids: CASSPEGLTNEQFF. The chain uses TRBV5-5 and TRBJ2-1. The length of the CDR3 is 14 residues. Germline V CDR1 and CDR2: SGHKS, YYEKEE (reference sequence).

This rearrangement joins TRBV7-9 to TRBJ2-5; TCRdb selects TRBD1, and the lack of DNA leaves this call unchecked. Germline-derived CDR1 and CDR2 are SEHNR and FQNEAQ (reference sequence). The CDR3 loop spans 15 amino acids. The CDR3 loop reads CASSRIAGTLFDQYF.

The gene calls are TRBV6-5 and TRBJ1-2. In germline, CDR1 is MNHEY, CDR2 SVGAGI. The length of the CDR3 is 15 residues. The CDR3 protein is CASSYSISGGYGYTF.

The rearrangement links TRBV7-6 to TRBJ1-4. Germline CDR1 is SGHVS and CDR2 is FNYEAQ. The CDR3 length is 17 residues. The CDR3 is CASSLVEGRATNEKLFF.

The rearrangement uses TRBV5-1 and TRBJ1-1; the TRBD1 assignment by TCRdb is unverifiable without DNA. This CDR3 comprises 14 residues. Looked up from germline, CDR1 is SGHRS and CDR2 is YFSETQ. CDR3 amino acids: CASSYHAGVSEAFF.

The chain joins TRBV11-1 to TRBJ2-2; absent DNA, TCRdb's TRBD2 call cannot be checked. This CDR3 is 18 amino acids long. The V gene's germline CDR1 is SGHAT and CDR2 FQDESV (reference sequence). Here the CDR3 reads CASSLIPTSGRITGELFF.

This rearrangement joins TRBV12-3 or TRBV12-4 to TRBJ1-1. The CDR3 has 17 residues. CDR3 amino acids: CASSLVGLVLKNTEAFF.

The rearrangement uses TRBV3-1 and TRBJ2-2. Germline-derived CDR1 and CDR2 are LGHDT and YNNKEL (reference sequence). This CDR3 spans 17 amino acids. Here the CDR3 reads CASSPQPRPPRTGELFF. Variable domain in full (rest from reference TRBV3-1 and TRBJ2-2): DTAVSQTPKYLVTQMGNDKSIKCEQNLGHDTMYWYKQDSKKFLKIMFSYNNKELIINETVPNRFSPKSPDKAHLNLHINSLELGDSAVYFCASSPQPRPPRTGELFFGEGSRLTVL.

The V and J genes are TRBV5-4 and TRBJ2-7; no DNA is available, so the TRBD2 call from TCRdb remains unchecked. Germline V gives CDR1 SGHNT, CDR2 YYREEE (reference sequence). This CDR3 contains 17 residues. The CDR3 is CASSRGLAGGHPYEQYF.

The chain has TRBV20-1 and TRBJ1-4; the TCRdb D gene call, TRBD1, has no DNA to confirm it. Germline V lookup: CDR1 DFQATT, CDR2 SNEGSKA (reference sequence). The CDR3 contains 17 residues. CDR3 residues: CSARDPVFGQHHEKLFF.

V gene TRBV6-5 combines with J gene TRBJ2-6; the TCRdb call, TRBD1, lacks DNA for checking. The CDR3 has 18 residues. The germline V gene has CDR1 MNHEY and CDR2 SVGAGI. The CDR3 loop reads CASSSKGQGASGANVLTF.

The rearrangement links TRBV12-3 or TRBV12-4 to TRBJ2-3; TCRdb returns TRBD2, unconfirmable since there is no DNA. The CDR3 length is 14 residues. The CDR3 sequence: CASSLGTRGDTQYF.

The V gene is TRBV2, the J gene TRBJ1-1; TCRdb reports TRBD1, a call that lacks DNA to check it against. The CDR3 consists of 14 residues. Germline CDR1 SNHLY, CDR2 FYNNEI. CDR3: CASRVQGLNTEAFF. Together with reference TRBV2 and TRBJ1-1, the CDR3 gives the full variable domain: EPEVTQTPSHQVTQMGQEVILRCVPISNHLYFYWYRQILGQKVEFLVSFYNNEISEKSEIFDDQFSVERPDGSNFTLKIRSTKLEDSAMYFCASRVQGLNTEAFFGQGTRLTVV.

This chain uses TRBV4-3 with TRBJ1-2; checking the TCRdb D call of TRBD1 is not possible without DNA. The CDR3 is 15 amino acids. Germline CDR1 is LGHNA and CDR2 is YSLEER. The CDR3 protein is CASSQDAGGKEGYTF.

The J gene is TRBJ2-2, the V gene TRBV5-1; TCRdb's D call of TRBD1 is untestable without DNA. This CDR3 has 15 residues. CDR1 SGHRS and CDR2 YFSETQ come from the germline V gene. The chain's CDR3 is CASSLQGAPTGELFF.

This chain uses TRBV20-1 with TRBJ1-2; lacking DNA, the TRBD1 call made by TCRdb goes unchecked. This CDR3 contains 13 residues. CDR1 DFQATT and CDR2 SNEGSKA come from the germline V gene (reference sequence). The CDR3 protein is CSAHYRANYGYTF.

This chain uses TRBV29-1 with TRBJ2-7; TCRdb's assignment of TRBD1 cannot be checked, as there is no DNA. The CDR3 is made up of 16 amino acids. Germline CDR1 is SQVTM and CDR2 is ANQGSEA. The CDR3 spells CSVEGLGTGHSYEQYF.

The rearrangement uses TRBV4-3 and TRBJ2-2; there is no DNA to check the TCRdb D call of TRBD2. CDR1 is LGHNA and CDR2 is YSLEER in the germline V gene. The CDR3 totals 18 residues. CDR3 region: CASSRLLAGASNTGELFF.